The clone carrying this TCR beta chain was counted once. The same CDR3 also results from other DNA sequences found in this sample. This sample is part of a study of blood T cell repertoires in COVID-19. Study at large: Samples taken during acute and convalescent COVID-19 were collected in the United States, Italy and Spain. PBMCs, B-cell-depleted T cells, or T cells were the source of the cDNA or gDNA that made up the material.

Per the authors' pipeline: Counts of nucleated cells, estimated from reference gene primer amplification, were obtained. Assay used: immunoSEQ multiplex PCR; TCRdb lists only in-frame clones, some missing. The D gene and trimming were derived from the DNA, and the V and J assignments and clone size from that table. The sample has around 100,000 clones, approximately 92% seen once. The V end lost 6 bases, the J end lost 0 bases, and 9 bases lay between the germline ends. The CDR3 contains 14 residues. The germline CDR1 and CDR2 sequences are LNHDA and SQIVND (reference sequence). This receptor was identified in a woman of 80 years or more with acute or convalescent COVID-19. Material for sequencing was peripheral blood. The chain joins TRBV19 to TRBJ1-3; D call uncertain. CDR3 region: CASSPQVSGNTIYF. CDR3 DNA sequence: TGTGCCAGTAGCCCCCAGGTCTCTGGAAACACCATATATTTT.